This T cell receptor beta chain was sequenced in a study of T cell repertoires in cytomegalovirus infection. Study results and limitations: HLA-C-restricted CMV clonotypes gave the most frequent clonotype in two of eight donors.

Note on this clonotype: The target antigen is unknown.

One entry per CDR3 protein, called by TCRdb with MiXCR from the reads. The sample includes 450,000 to 600,000 distinct CDR3 sequences, more than 40% of them seen just once. This TCR was recovered from a human donor in good health (CMV status not recorded). Some clones in this sample may be carry-over from other donors' samples. The sample was cultured PBMCs, taken from culture after CMV antigen stimulation.

The CDR3 here is CASSSPATSTDTQYF. For the CDR3, the DNA is TGTGCCAGCAGCTCACCCGCGACTAGCACAGATACGCAGTATTTT. The chain uses TRBV5-4 and TRBJ2-3; D is ambiguous. Per the germline V gene, CDR1 is SGHNT and CDR2 is YYREEE (reference sequence). The V end lost 3 bases, the J end lost 0 bases, and 11 bases lay between the germline ends. This CDR3 has 15 residues.